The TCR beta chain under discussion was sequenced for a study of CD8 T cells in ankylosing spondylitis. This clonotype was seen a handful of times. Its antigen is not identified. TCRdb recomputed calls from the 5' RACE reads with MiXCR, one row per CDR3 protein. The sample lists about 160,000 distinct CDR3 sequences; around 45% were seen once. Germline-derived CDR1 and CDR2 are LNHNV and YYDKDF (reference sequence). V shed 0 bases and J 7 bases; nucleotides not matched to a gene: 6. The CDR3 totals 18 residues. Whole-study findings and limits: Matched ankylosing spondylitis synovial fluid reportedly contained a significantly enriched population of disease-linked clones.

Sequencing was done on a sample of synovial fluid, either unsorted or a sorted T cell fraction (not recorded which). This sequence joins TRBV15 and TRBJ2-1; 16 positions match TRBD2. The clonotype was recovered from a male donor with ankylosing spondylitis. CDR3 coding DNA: TGTGCCACCAGCAGAGAGGGACTAGCGGGAGGGCCCTCGAATGAGCAGTTCTTC. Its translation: CATSREGLAGGPSNEQFF. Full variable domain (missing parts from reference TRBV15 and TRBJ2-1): DAMVIQNPRYQVTQFGKPVTLSCSQTLNHNVMYWYQQKSSQAPKLLFHYYDKDFNNEADTPDNFQSRRPNTSFCFLDIRSPGLGDTAMYLCATSREGLAGGPSNEQFFGPGTRLTVL.